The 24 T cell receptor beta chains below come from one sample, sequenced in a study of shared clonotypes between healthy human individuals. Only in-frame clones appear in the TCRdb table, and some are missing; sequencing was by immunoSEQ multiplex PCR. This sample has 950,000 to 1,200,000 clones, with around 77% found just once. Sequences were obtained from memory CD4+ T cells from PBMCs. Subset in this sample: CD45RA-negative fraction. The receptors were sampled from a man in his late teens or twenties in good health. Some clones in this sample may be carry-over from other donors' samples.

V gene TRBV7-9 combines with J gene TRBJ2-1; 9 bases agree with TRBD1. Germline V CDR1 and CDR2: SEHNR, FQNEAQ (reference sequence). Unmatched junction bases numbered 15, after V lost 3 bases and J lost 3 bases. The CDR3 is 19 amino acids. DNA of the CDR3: TGTGCCAGCAGCTTGGGACAGGGATCGGAGCGGGTGGTCTACAATGAGCAGTTCTTC. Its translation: CASSLGQGSERVVYNEQFF.

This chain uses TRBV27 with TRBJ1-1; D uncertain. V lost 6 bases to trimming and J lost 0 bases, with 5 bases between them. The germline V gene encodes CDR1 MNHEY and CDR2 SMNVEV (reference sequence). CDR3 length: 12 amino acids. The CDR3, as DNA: TGTGCCAGCAGACAAATGAACACTGAAGCTTTCTTT. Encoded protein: CASRQMNTEAFF.

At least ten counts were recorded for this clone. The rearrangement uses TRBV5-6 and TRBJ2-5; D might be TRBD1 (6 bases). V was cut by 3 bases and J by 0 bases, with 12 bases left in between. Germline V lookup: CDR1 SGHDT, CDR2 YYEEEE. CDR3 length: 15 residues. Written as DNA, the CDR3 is TGTGCCAGCAGCTCAACTAGGGGGTACCAAGAGACCCAGTACTTC. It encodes CASSSTRGYQETQYF.

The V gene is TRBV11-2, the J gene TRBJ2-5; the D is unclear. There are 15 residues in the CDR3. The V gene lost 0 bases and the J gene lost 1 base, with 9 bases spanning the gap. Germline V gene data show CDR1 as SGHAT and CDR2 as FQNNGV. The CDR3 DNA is TGTGCCAGCAGCTTAGATGGTAAAGCCCAAGAGACCCAGTACTTC. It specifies CASSLDGKAQETQYF.

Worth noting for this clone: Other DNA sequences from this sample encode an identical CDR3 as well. CDR3 amino acids: CASSLGRVAGNTIYF. CDR3 DNA sequence: TGTGCCAGCAGTTTGGGCAGGGTGGCTGGAAACACCATATATTTT. The rearrangement uses TRBV28 and TRBJ1-3; the D gene is possibly TRBD1 (5 bases). Germline V gene sequence: CDR1 MDHEN, CDR2 SYDVKM. This CDR3 is built from 15 residues. Trimming took off 3 bases at V and 2 bases at J, with 11 bases between the two ends.

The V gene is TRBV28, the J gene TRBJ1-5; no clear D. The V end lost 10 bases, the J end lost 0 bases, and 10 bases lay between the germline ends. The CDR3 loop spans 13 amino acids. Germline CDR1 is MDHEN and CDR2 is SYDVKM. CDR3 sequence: CATRRNSNQPQHF. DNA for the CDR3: TGTGCCACCCGCAGGAATAGCAATCAGCCCCAGCATTTT.

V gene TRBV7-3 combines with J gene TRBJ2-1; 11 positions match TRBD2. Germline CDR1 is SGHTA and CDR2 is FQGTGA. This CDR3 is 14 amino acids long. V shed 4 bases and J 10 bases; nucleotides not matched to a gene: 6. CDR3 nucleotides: TGTGCCAGCAGCTCGGGACTAGCGGAACCAGAGCAGTTCTTC. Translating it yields CASSSGLAEPEQFF.

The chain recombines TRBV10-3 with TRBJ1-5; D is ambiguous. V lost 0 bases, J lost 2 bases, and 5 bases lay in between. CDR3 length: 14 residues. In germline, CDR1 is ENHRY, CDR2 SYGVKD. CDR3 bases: TGTGCCATCAGTGAGTCGAGTCGCAATCAGCCCCAGCATTTT. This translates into CAISESSRNQPQHF.

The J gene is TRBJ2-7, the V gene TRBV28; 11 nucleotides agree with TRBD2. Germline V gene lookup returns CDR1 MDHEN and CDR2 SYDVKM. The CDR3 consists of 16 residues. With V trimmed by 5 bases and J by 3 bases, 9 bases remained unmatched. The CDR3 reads CASSPPGLAGRYEQYF. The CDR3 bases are TGTGCCAGCAGTCCCCCTGGACTAGCGGGTCGCTACGAGCAGTACTTC.

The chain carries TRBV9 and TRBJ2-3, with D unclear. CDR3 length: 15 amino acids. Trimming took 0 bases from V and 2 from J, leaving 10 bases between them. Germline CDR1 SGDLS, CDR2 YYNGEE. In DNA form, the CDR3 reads TGTGCCAGCAGCGTAGGTAGCTTTGCCACAGATACGCAGTATTTT. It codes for CASSVGSFATDTQYF.

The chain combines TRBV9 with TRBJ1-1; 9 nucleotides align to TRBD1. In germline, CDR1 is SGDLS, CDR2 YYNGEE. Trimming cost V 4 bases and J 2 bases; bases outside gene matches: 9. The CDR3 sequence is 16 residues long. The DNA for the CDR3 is TGTGCCAGCAGCCCACGGATGGACAGGGGAAACACTGAAGCTTTCTTT. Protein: CASSPRMDRGNTEAFF. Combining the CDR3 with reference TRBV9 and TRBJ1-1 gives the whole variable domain DSGVTQTPKHLITATGQRVTLRCSPRSGDLSVYWYQQSLDQGLQFLIQYYNGEERAKGNILERFSAQQFPDLHSELNLSSLELGDSALYFCASSPRMDRGNTEAFFGQGTRLTVV.

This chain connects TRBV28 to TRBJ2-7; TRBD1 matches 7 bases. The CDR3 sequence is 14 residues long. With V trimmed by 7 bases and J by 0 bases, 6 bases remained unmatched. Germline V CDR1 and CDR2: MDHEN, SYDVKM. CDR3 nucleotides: TGTGCCAGCAAGGTAGGGGGCGCCTCCTACGAGCAGTACTTC. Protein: CASKVGGASYEQYF. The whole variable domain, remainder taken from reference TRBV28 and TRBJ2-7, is DVKVTQSSRYLVKRTGEKVFLECVQDMDHENMFWYRQDPGLGLRLIYFSYDVKMKEKGDIPEGYSVSREKKERFSLILESASTNQTSMYLCASKVGGASYEQYFGPGTRLTVT.

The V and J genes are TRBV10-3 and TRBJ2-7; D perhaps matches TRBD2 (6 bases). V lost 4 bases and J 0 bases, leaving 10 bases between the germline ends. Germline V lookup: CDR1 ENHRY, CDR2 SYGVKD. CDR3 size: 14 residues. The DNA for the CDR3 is TGTGCCATCAGTGCCGCGGGAAACTCCTACGAGCAGTACTTC. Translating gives CAISAAGNSYEQYF.

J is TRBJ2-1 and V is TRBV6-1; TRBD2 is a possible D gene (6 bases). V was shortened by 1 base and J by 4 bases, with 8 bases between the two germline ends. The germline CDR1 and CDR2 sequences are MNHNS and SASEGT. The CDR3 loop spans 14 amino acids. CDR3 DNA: TGTGCCAGCAGTGAAGACGGAGGGTACAATGAGCAGTTCTTC. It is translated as CASSEDGGYNEQFF.

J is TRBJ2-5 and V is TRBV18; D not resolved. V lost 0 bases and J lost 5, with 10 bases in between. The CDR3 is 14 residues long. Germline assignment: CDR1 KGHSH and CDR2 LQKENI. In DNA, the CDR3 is TGTGCCAGCTCACCACCTTCGATGGGGGAGACCCAGTACTTC. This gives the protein CASSPPSMGETQYF.

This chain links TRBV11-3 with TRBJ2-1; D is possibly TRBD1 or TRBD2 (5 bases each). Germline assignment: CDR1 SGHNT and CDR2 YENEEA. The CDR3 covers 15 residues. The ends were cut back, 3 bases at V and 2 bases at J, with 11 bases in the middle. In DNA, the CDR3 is TGTGCCAGCAGCTTCCGGGACGGAGCCTACAATGAGCAGTTCTTC. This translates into CASSFRDGAYNEQFF. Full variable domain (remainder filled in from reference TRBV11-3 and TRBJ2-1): EAGVVQSPRYKIIEKKQPVAFWCNPISGHNTLYWYLQNLGQGPELLIRYENEEAVDDSQLPKDRFSAERLKGVDSTLKIQPAELGDSAVYLCASSFRDGAYNEQFFGPGTRLTVL.

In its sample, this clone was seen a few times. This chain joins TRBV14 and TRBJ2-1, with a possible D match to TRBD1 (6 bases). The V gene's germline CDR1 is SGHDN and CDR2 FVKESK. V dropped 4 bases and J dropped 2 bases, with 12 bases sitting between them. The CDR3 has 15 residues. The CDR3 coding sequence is TGTGCCAGCAGCCCCCTAGGGGGTACCTACAATGAGCAGTTCTTC. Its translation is CASSPLGGTYNEQFF. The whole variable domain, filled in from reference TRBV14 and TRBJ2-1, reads EAGVTQFPSHSVIEKGQTVTLRCDPISGHDNLYWYRRVMGKEIKFLLHFVKESKQDESGMPNNRFLAERTGGTYSTLKVQPAELEDSGVYFCASSPLGGTYNEQFFGPGTRLTVL.

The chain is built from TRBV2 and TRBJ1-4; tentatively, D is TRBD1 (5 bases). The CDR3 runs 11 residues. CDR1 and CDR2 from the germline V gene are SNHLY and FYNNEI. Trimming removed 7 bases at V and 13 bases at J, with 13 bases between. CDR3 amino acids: CASTSSGGLFF. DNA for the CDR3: TGTGCCAGCACGTCCTCCGGGGGACTGTTTTTT.

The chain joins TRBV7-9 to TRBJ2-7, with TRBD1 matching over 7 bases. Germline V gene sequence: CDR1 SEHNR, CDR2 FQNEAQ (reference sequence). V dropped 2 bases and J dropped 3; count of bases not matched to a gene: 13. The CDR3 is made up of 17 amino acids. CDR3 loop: CASSLSPWGTVDYEQYF. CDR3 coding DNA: TGTGCCAGCAGCTTATCCCCCTGGGGGACAGTTGACTACGAGCAGTACTTC.

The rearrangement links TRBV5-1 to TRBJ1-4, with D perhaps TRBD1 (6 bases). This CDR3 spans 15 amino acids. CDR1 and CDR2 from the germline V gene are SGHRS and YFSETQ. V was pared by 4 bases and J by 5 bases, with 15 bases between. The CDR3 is CASSQQTGPNEKLFF. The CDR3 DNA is TGCGCCAGCAGCCAACAAACAGGGCCGAATGAAAAACTGTTTTTT. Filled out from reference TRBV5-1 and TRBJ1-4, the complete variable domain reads KAGVTQTPRYLIKTRGQQVTLSCSPISGHRSVSWYQQTPGQGLQFLFEYFSETQRNKGNFPGRFSGRQFSNSRSEMNVSTLELGDSALYLCASSQQTGPNEKLFFGSGTQLSVL.

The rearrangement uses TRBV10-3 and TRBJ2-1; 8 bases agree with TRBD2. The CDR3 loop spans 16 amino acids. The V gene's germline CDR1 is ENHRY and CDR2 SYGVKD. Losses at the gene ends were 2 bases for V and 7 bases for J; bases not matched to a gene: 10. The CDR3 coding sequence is TGTGCCATCAGTGAGCCTCAAACGGGGGGGGCGAATGAGCAGTTCTTC. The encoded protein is CAISEPQTGGANEQFF.

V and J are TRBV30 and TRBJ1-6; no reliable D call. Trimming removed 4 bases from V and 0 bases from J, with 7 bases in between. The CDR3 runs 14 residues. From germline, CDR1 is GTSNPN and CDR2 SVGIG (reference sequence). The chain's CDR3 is CAWTETSYNSPLHF. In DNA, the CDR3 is TGTGCCTGGACAGAGACCTCCTATAATTCACCCCTCCACTTT.

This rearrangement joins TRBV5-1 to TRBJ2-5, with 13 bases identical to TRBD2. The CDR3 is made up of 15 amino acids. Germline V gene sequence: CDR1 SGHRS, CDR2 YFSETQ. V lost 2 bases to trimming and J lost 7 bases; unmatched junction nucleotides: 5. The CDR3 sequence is CASSFGLAGARTQYF. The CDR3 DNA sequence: TGCGCCAGCAGCTTCGGACTAGCGGGGGCCCGGACCCAGTACTTC.

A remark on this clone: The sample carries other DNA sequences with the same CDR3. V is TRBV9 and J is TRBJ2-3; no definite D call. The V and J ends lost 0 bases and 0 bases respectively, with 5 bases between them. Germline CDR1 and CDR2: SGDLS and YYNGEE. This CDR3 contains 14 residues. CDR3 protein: CASSVASSTDTQYF. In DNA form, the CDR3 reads TGTGCCAGCAGCGTAGCGTCTAGCACAGATACGCAGTATTTT.